The entry below describes one T cell receptor beta chain. The clone's antigen remains unknown. Per-base qualities were not stored, and no clone one base away is much larger. TCR cDNA was made using 5'RACE template switching, a step that added a universal primer site and unique molecular identifiers. Priming of cDNA synthesis was performed from both the TCR alpha and TCR beta constant segments. Library amplification involved two PCR steps, and the second step added sample barcodes and sequencing adapters. Libraries were sequenced on Illumina HiSeq 2500 (2x100 bp) or NovaSeq (2x150 bp). The authors' analysis ran thus. Reads were demultiplexed and collapsed into UMI consensus sequences with MIGEC, and V(D)J alignment was performed with MiXCR. Vaccine-responding clonotypes were identified with edgeR using replicate PBMC samples, with FDR below 0.01 and a log2 fold change above 5 up to day 15 being required. Each bulk clonotype received a CD4 or CD8 identity based on whether the sequenced CD4 or CD8 repertoire contained that clonotype at higher abundance. TCRdb reanalyzed the raw reads on its own, using fastp at Q25 for trimming and MiXCR for clone calling, and kept in-frame beta chains. Each entry is one CDR3 protein sequence, shown with its most common DNA and genes. Here the V and J calls rest on TCRdb's processing, not on the authors' analysis. This sample lists approximately 300,000 distinct CDR3 sequences; 8.7% were detected once. The top ten hold roughly 18% of the sample.

This specimen belongs to a study of T cells after yellow fever vaccination (dated by TCRdb to 2018 to 2020). The study in broad terms: The SMART-Seq v4 Ultra Low Input RNA kit was used to prepare libraries from fractions with low cell numbers. Blood was drawn at multiple timepoints before and after primary and secondary immunization, with bulk PBMC replicates and cell subsets isolated. Two healthy male donors, one aged 18 to 30 and one aged 30 to 40 years, were included in the cohort. Bulk TCR alpha and beta repertoires were sequenced longitudinally to track T-cell clones before and after primary and booster YFV17D yellow fever vaccination.

According to the study, the label for this sample's treatment or condition signals: live attenuated yellow fever vaccine strain. At every blood-draw timepoint, two biological replicates of bulk PBMCs were collected. A standard Ficoll-Paque protocol was used to isolate PBMCs from peripheral blood. RNA was extracted with TriZol from bulk PBMCs, CD4 and CD8 fractions, and dextramer-positive and dextramer-negative fractions. The CDR3 goes from the cysteine to the phenylalanine over 15 residues. Here the CDR3 DNA is all that survives: 45 bases in frame from base 1. V lost 2 bases and J lost 10 bases; the stretch between them is 15 bases long. The CDR1 and CDR2 encoded by the germline V gene are MNHEY and SVGAGI. General conclusions and limits of the study: A small fraction of clonotypes appeared in both the CD4 and CD8 compartments, likely as a result of convergent recombination. The study included only two donors, which limits how far the findings can be generalized. Most clones expanded after primary vaccination were re-detected after the booster (almost 98% of CD4 and around 88% of CD8), suggesting broad memory maintenance. Computational filtering was required because FACS-sorted repertoires could contain abundant contaminating clonotypes from the bulk population. The secondary T-cell response was weaker than the primary response but faster, peaking on day 5 instead of day 15.

This receptor chain uses TRBV6-5 and TRBJ1-6; a confident D gene designation cannot be given. The TCR comes from a man aged 18 to 29 who received the YFV17D yellow fever vaccine. The sample here was PBMCs, taken on the day of the first yellow fever vaccination. The CDR3 protein sequence reads: CASSYPDGVASPLHF. The DNA sequence follows: TGTGCCAGCAGTTACCCCGACGGCGTGGCGTCACCCCTCCACTTT.